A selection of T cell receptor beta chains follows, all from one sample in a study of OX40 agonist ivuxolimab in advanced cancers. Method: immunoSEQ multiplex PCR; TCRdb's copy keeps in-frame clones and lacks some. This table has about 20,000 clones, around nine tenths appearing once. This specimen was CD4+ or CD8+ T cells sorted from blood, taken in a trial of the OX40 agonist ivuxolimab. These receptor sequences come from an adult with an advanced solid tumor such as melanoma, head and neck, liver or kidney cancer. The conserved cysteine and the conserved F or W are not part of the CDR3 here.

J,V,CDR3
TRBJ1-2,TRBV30,AWSVSLAGAEGYT
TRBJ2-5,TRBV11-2,ASSPGTSGGGETQY
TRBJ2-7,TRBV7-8,ASSLEGKSYEQY
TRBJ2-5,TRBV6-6,ASSLGETQY
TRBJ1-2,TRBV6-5,ASRDRGSYGYT
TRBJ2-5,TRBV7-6,ASSLGLLETQY
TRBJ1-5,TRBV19,ASSSTWGPNQPQH
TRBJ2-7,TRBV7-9,ASSLGYYEQY
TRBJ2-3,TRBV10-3,AISEKGSTDTQY
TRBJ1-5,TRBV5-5,ASSLGGFSNQPQH
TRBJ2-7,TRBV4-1,ASSQAVSLLEQY
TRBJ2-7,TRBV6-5,ASTPTGTITEQY
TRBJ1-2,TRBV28,ASSLGQGHYGYT